This T cell receptor beta chain emerged from a study of tumor-infiltrating lymphocytes in primary liver carcinoma. Study background: The number of productive TCRbeta reads per sample ranged from roughly 3.65 to 7.13 million and was similar across tissue types.

A remark on this clonotype: What it recognizes is unknown.

Study-wide findings and caveats: A significantly higher top-250-clone fraction was found in tumors than in blood (p = 0.039).

The germline V gene encodes CDR1 SNHLY and CDR2 FYNNEI. This CDR3 region has 14 residues. V lost 6 bases and J lost 2; bases outside the gene matches: 5. The roughly 20-34 mg bulk tissue piece was not sorted before simultaneous RNA and DNA extraction. Chronic HBV infection was present, with no prior treatment. TCR beta cDNA came from roughly 0.45 ug total RNA, primed with a constant-region primer. Three nested multiplex PCR rounds, a slightly modified ARM-PCR, produced the libraries for TCR beta. The first two PCR rounds, around 10 cycles each, used TRBV1-TRBV30 forward primers and a C-beta reverse primer. TCRdb independently ran MiXCR on the multiplex PCR reads; one entry per CDR3 protein. In the table there are some 120,000 distinct CDR3 sequences, approximately 70% of which are singletons.

This chain links TRBV2 with TRBJ2-7, with TRBD1 matching 9 bases. This TCR was recovered from a woman aged 55 to 70 with primary liver carcinoma and hepatitis B virus infection. Sequences were obtained from liver tumor tissue from sampling region 1. Subset denoted: tumor region T1, superior pole. CDR3 sequence reads: CASRDRTGAYEQYF. The CDR3 nucleotides read TGTGCCAGCAGGGATAGGACAGGGGCCTACGAGCAGTACTTC.